The 7 T cell receptor beta chains below come from one sample, sequenced in a study of technical replicates of blood from several donors. TCRdb's table, derived via immunoSEQ multiplex PCR, lists solely in-frame clones and lacks some. The data hold under 50,000 clones, with around 96% observed a single time. The material sequenced was T cells isolated from PBMCs. Receptor source: a human donor in good health.

This clone has just one count. V usage is TRBV18 and J usage is TRBJ1-5; D gene uncertain. The germline V gene has CDR1 KGHSH and CDR2 LQKENI. Trimming took off 4 bases at V and 3 bases at J, with 10 bases between the two ends. The CDR3 length is 14 residues. CDR3 sequence: CASSLERVNQPQHF. Here the CDR3 DNA reads TGTGCCAGCTCACTTGAGAGGGTCAATCAGCCCCAGCATTTT.

V gene TRBV13 combines with J gene TRBJ2-5, with 11 nucleotides matching TRBD1. Germline V gene data show CDR1 as PRHDT and CDR2 as FYEKMQ (reference sequence). Trimming removed 3 bases from V and 1 base from J; junction bases left unmatched: 4. This CDR3 has 16 residues. The chain's CDR3 is CASSLGGTGGQETQYF. CDR3 DNA: TGTGCCAGCAGCTTGGGGGGGACAGGGGGCCAAGAGACCCAGTACTTC.

The genes are TRBV11-3 and TRBJ2-7, with D perhaps matching TRBD1 (6 bases). The V and J ends lost 5 bases and 7 bases respectively, with 9 bases between them. The CDR3 is 11 amino acids. Germline CDR1 reads SGHNT; CDR2 reads YENEEA. CDR3 protein: CASSPQGEQYF. The CDR3, as DNA: TGTGCCAGCAGCCCCCAGGGGGAGCAGTACTTC.

V usage is TRBV27 and J usage is TRBJ2-1; no definite D call. The germline V gene encodes CDR1 MNHEY and CDR2 SMNVEV (reference sequence). The germline V and J ends were trimmed by 0 bases and 4 bases, with 4 bases remaining between them. The CDR3 loop spans 13 amino acids. CDR3 region: CASSLSPYNEQFF. As DNA, the CDR3 is TGTGCCAGCAGTTTATCCCCGTACAATGAGCAGTTCTTC.

The rearrangement uses TRBV6-4 and TRBJ2-3; 10 nucleotides align to TRBD1. With 0 bases clipped from V and 4 bases from J, the junction kept 1 base outside the gene matches. The CDR3 runs to 15 residues. Germline-derived CDR1 and CDR2 are MRHNA and SNTAGT. CDR3 region: CASSDSTGGADTQYF. The CDR3 DNA follows: TGTGCCAGCAGTGACTCGACAGGGGGCGCAGATACGCAGTATTTT.

The V gene is TRBV4-2, the J gene TRBJ2-5, with 9 bases lining up with TRBD2. The length of the CDR3 is 17 residues. Germline lookup yields CDR1 LGHNA and CDR2 YNFKEQ. The V and J ends lost 0 bases and 4 bases, in that order; junction bases with no gene match: 9. The CDR3 sequence: CASSQDRGRGGAETQYF. Here the CDR3 DNA reads TGTGCCAGCAGCCAAGATAGGGGCCGCGGGGGGGCAGAGACCCAGTACTTC.

The V and J genes are TRBV20-1 and TRBJ2-7; D uncertain. The ends were cut back, 5 bases at V and 6 bases at J, with 5 bases in the middle. The germline V gene encodes CDR1 DFQATT and CDR2 SNEGSKA (reference sequence). This CDR3 contains 9 residues. The CDR3 sequence: CSAPREQYF. The CDR3, as DNA: TGCAGTGCTCCGCGCGAGCAGTACTTC.